The clone carrying this TCR beta chain was seen ten or more times. Its matching antigen is unknown. This entry belongs to a study of T-cell memory formation after mild COVID-19. The wider study: Each donor largely had its own TCR clusters.

TCRdb called the 5' RACE reads again in MiXCR, with one record for every CDR3 protein. This repertoire shows around 390,000 distinct CDR3 sequences, 15% to 20% found once; its top ten account for around a fifth. The V end was cut by 2 bases, the J end by 6 bases, with 5 bases between. Looked up from germline, CDR1 is SEHNR and CDR2 is FQNEAQ (reference sequence). The CDR3 length is 12 residues. Points from the study as a whole: Clones from the second wave (peaking day 37) had unconfirmed SARS-CoV-2 specificity.

The sample taken for sequencing was PBMCs or a T cell subset sorted from them (not recorded which). This chain uses TRBV7-9 with TRBJ2-1; D is unresolved. The source is a man between 18 and 35 years old who had mild COVID-19 (a few samples of this study predate the infection). Cell type and time point are not known. The CDR3 nucleotides read TGTGCCAGCAGCTTATCGGTCAATGAGCAGTTCTTC. Its translation: CASSLSVNEQFF.